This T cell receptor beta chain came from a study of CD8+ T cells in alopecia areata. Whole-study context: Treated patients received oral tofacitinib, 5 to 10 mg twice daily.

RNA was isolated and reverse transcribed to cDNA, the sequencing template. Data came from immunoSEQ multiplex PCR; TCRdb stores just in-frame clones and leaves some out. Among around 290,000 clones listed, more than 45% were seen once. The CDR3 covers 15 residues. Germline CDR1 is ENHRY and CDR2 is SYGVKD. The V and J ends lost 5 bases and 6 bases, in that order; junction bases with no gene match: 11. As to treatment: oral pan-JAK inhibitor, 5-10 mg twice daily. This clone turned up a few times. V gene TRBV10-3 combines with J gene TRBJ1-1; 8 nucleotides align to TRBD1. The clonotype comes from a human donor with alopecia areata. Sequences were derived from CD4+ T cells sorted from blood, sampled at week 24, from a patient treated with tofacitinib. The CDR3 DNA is TGTGCCATCAGTCTTGGGACAGGTCCCTGGGCTGAAGCTTTCTTT. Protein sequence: CAISLGTGPWAEAFF.